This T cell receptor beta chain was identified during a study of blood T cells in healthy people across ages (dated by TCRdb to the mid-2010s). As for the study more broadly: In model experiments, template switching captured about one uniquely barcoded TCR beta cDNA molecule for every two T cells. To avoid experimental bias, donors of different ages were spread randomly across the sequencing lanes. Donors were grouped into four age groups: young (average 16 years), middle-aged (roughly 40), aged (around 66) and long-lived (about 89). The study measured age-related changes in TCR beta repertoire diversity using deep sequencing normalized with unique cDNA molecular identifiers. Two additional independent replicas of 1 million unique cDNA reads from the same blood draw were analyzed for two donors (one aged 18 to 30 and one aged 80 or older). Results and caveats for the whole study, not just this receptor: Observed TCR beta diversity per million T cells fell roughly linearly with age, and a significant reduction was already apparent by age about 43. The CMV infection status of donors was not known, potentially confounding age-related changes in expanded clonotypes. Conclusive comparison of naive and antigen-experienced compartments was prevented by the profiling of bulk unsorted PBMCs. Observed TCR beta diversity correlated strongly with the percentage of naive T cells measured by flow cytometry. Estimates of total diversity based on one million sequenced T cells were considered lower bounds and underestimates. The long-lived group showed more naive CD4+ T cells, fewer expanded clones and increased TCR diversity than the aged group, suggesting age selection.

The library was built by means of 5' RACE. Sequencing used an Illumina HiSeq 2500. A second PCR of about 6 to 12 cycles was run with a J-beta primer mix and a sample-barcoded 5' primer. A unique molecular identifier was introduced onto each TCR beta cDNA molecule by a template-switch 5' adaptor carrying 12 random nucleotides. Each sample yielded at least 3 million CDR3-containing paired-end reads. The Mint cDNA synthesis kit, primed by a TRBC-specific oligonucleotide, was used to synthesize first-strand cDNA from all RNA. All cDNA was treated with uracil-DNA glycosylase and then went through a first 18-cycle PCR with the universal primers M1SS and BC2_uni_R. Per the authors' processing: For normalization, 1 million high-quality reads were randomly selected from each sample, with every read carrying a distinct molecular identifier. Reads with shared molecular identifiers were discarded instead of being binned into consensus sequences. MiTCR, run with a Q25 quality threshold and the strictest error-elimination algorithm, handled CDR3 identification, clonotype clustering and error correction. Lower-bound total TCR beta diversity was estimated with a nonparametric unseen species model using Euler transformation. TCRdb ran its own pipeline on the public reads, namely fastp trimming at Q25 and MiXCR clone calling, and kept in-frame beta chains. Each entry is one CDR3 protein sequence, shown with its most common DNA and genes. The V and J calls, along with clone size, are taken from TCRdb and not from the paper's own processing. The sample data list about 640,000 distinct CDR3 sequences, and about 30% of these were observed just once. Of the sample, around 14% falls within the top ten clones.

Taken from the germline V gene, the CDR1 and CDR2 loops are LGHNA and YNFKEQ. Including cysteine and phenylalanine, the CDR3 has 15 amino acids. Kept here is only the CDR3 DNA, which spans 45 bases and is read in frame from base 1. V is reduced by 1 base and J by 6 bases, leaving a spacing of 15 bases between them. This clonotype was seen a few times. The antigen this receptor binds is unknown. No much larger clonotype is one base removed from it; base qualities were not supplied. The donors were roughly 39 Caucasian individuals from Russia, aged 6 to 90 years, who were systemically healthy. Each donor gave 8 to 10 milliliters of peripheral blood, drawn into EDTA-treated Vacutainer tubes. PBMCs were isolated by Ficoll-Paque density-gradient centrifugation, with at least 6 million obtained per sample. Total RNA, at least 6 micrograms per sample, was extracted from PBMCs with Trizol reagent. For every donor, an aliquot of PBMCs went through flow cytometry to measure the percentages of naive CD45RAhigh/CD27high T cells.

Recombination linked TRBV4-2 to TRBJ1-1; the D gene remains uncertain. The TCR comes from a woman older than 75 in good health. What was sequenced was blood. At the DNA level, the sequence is TGTGCCAGCAGCCAAGTCGAGCGGACCGGGGCTGAAGCTTTCTTT. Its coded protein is CASSQVERTGAEAFF.